A selection of T cell receptor beta chains follows, all from one sample in a study of OX40 agonist ivuxolimab in advanced cancers. TCRdb's table, derived via immunoSEQ multiplex PCR, lists solely in-frame clones and lacks some. The data hold about 27,000 clones, with around four fifths observed a single time. This specimen consisted of CD4+ or CD8+ T cells sorted from blood, obtained in a trial of the OX40 agonist ivuxolimab. All receptors come from an adult with an advanced solid tumor such as melanoma, head and neck, liver or kidney cancer. The CDR3 runs from the conserved cysteine through the conserved F or W. A D gene is named only where the DNA matches it firmly. Clone size appears in some rows only: once, few, many, or a class for an expanded clone.

TRBV19,.,TRBD1,CASNLGQGNQPQHF
TRBV9,.,TRBD1,CASSPEGQGADTQYF
TRBV5-6,.,.,CASSLGGSQETQYF
TRBV9,.,TRBD1,CASSVVGQGADEQFF
TRBV9,.,.,CASSPRDSGLSYNEQFF
TRBV19,.,TRBD1,CASSIPGTGTYNEQFF
TRBV9,.,TRBD1,CASSVAGTGTEQYF
TRBV6-5,.,.,CAISENYEQYF
TRBV29-1,few,TRBD1,CSAPGQGDEQYF
TRBV19,.,TRBD2,CASSWRRGDEQFF
TRBV18,few,.,CASSPRPDLPIYF
TRBV5-6,.,TRBD1,CASSLGQGAYNEQFF
TRBV2,.,.,CASMGFAGSYNEQFF
TRBV27,.,.,CASSFTRDSAGYTF
TRBV6-4,.,.,CASSDGGSPDSPLHF
TRBV30,.,TRBD2,CAWGAGEATQYF
TRBV7-3,.,TRBD2,CASSLNPGGQETQYF
TRBV21-1,.,.,CASSLTNRDREIANTGELFF
TRBV29-1,once,.,CSVGGSEAFF
TRBV11-2,.,.,CASSLDVRLNTEAFF
TRBV14,.,.,CASSQRGPWNEQYF
TRBV2,.,TRBD1,CASLRDRGRNYGYTF
TRBV4-1,once,TRBD1,CASSLVGTGSPGTQYF
TRBV7-9,.,.,CASSYAGTGEQYF
TRBV4-2,.,.,CASSQVSGTLSHEQYF
TRBV9,.,.,CASSPRPGSIPHEQYF
TRBV9,.,TRBD1,CASSLLPGQGRYNEQFF
TRBV6-5,.,.,CAGGVAGELFF
TRBV10-3,.,.,CAISERGSGYEQYF
TRBV6-5,few,TRBD1,CASSYSSETGESFF
TRBV5-4,.,.,CASSLPQLGTDTQYF
TRBV7-3,.,.,CASSPRDRFSDTQYF
TRBV4-1,.,TRBD2,CASSQELANSYEQYF
TRBV15,.,.,CATEVGGSYEQYF
TRBV7-6,.,.,CASTPSGANTEAFF
TRBV15,.,.,CATSRGGYNQPQHF
TRBV5-1,few,TRBD1,CASSLEDRDADTQYF
TRBV7-8,few,.,CASSPDLRSGQETQYF
TRBV5-5,.,TRBD1,CASSLGTGGASERLFF
TRBV27,.,.,CASSFRMNTEAFF
TRBV19,.,.,CASSIGSYNSPLHF
TRBV13,once,.,CASSSRGGGFHEQYF
TRBV14,.,TRBD1,CASSHYRGSLYEQYF
TRBV7-9,.,TRBD1,CASSFSDRGSNQPQHF
TRBV7-9,.,TRBD1,CASSTLTGGTGELFF
TRBV6-6,once,TRBD1,CASRDRLTDTQYF